These T cell receptor beta chains were read from a single sample in a study of blood T cell repertoires in COVID-19. Generated by immunoSEQ multiplex PCR, the TCRdb table keeps only in-frame clones and is missing some. The sample lists about 260,000 clones, about 87% occurring once. The sequenced sample was peripheral blood. The receptors here all came from a man aged 55 to 70 who had recovered from COVID-19. CDR3s include the opening cysteine and the closing phenylalanine or tryptophan. Each record gives: V gene, D gene, clone size, J gene, CDR3 protein, CDR3 DNA. D genes are given only for firm matches. Size is omitted from some rows. Given values are once, few, many or a class for expanded clones.

TRBV10-3,-,-,TRBJ1-1,CATLPMGLNTEAFF,TGTGCCACCCTTCCTATGGGCCTGAACACTGAAGCTTTCTTT
TRBV2,TRBD1,-,TRBJ2-3,CASGGTGDGDTQYF,TGTGCCAGCGGGGGGACAGGGGACGGAGATACGCAGTATTTT
TRBV19,TRBD2,-,TRBJ2-2,CASRTGLPNTGELFF,TGTGCCAGTAGGACGGGACTACCGAACACCGGGGAGCTGTTTTTT
TRBV9,TRBD1,-,TRBJ2-2,CASSPFSGTGSIGELFF,TGTGCCAGCAGCCCGTTTTCCGGGACAGGGAGCATAGGGGAGCTGTTTTTT
TRBV25-1,TRBD1,few,TRBJ2-1,CASAGDRVSTSYYNEQFF,TGTGCCAGCGCCGGGGACAGGGTGTCCACTTCCTACTACAATGAGCAGTTCTTC
TRBV9,-,-,TRBJ2-1,CASSVRGPTTGEQFF,TGTGCCAGCAGCGTACGGGGCCCAACCACAGGGGAGCAGTTCTTC
TRBV7-9,-,-,TRBJ2-7,CASSPRRGKSYEQYF,TGTGCCAGCAGCCCACGGCGGGGTAAATCCTACGAGCAGTACTTC
TRBV27,-,-,TRBJ2-2,CASSPAGTITGELFF,TGTGCCAGCAGCCCGGCCGGGACAATCACCGGGGAGCTGTTTTTT
TRBV15,-,-,TRBJ1-6,CATSRDFYGSPLHF,TGTGCCACCAGCAGAGATTTTTACGGTTCACCCCTCCACTTT
TRBV5-8,-,-,TRBJ2-1,CASSLGLITYNEQFF,TGTGCCAGCAGCCTGGGGCTGATAACCTACAATGAGCAGTTCTTC
TRBV12-5,TRBD1,-,TRBJ1-6,CASVGQGELYNSPLHF,TGTGCTAGTGTTGGACAGGGGGAGCTCTATAATTCACCCCTCCACTTT
TRBV4-1,-,-,TRBJ2-1,CASSQVRGEQFF,TGCGCCAGCAGCCAGGTACGGGGTGAGCAGTTCTTC
TRBV19,TRBD2,-,TRBJ2-1,CASSIGRGGNNEQFF,TGTGCCAGTAGTATTGGGCGGGGGGGAAACAATGAGCAGTTCTTC
TRBV27,-,-,TRBJ1-1,CASSSPGVNTEAFF,TGTGCCAGCAGTTCCCCAGGGGTGAACACTGAAGCTTTCTTT
TRBV29-1,-,once,TRBJ1-1,CSVVALNTEAFF,TGCAGCGTTGTAGCCCTGAACACTGAAGCTTTCTTT
TRBV5-1,TRBD1,once,TRBJ2-3,CASSFGDRGLFF,TGCGCCAGCAGCTTTGGGGACAGGGGGCTTTTTTTT
TRBV30,TRBD1,-,TRBJ1-2,CAWKGQGARYGYTF,TGTGCCTGGAAGGGACAGGGGGCACGATATGGCTACACCTTC
TRBV2,-,-,TRBJ1-5,CASSGQNVRDQPQHF,TGTGCCAGCAGTGGCCAGAATGTGAGGGATCAGCCCCAGCATTTT
TRBV19,TRBD1,few,TRBJ1-6,CASSTRTGGNSPLHF,TGTGCCAGTAGTACCCGGACAGGGGGGAATTCACCCCTCCACTTT
TRBV5-8,TRBD1,-,TRBJ1-5,CASSYRGDISNQPQHF,TGTGCCAGCAGCTACAGGGGGGATATAAGCAATCAGCCCCAGCATTTT
TRBV5-1,-,-,TRBJ1-3,CASSPQLGSSGNTIYF,TGCGCCAGCAGCCCCCAACTCGGGAGCTCTGGAAACACCATATATTTT
TRBV20-1,TRBD2,-,TRBJ2-3,CSASVPLAGGRTDTQYF,TGCAGTGCTAGTGTCCCCCTAGCGGGGGGGCGCACAGATACGCAGTATTTT
TRBV11-3,-,-,TRBJ1-1,CASSLGRGVKMNTEAFF,TGTGCCAGCAGCTTAGGCAGGGGCGTCAAAATGAACACTGAAGCTTTCTTT
TRBV6-6,-,-,TRBJ1-1,CASSYGGVGTEAFF,TGTGCCAGCAGTTACGGGGGCGTTGGGACTGAAGCTTTCTTT
TRBV7-2,TRBD2,-,TRBJ2-7,CASSLNIAGADYEQYF,TGTGCCAGCAGCCTAAACATAGCGGGGGCCGATTACGAGCAGTACTTC
TRBV12-3/TRBV12-4,-,once,TRBJ1-5,CASAWDNNQPQHF,TGTGCCAGCGCCTGGGACAACAATCAGCCCCAGCATTTT
TRBV12-5,TRBD1,-,TRBJ2-7,CASGLGTGAQYF,TGTGCTAGTGGTTTGGGGACAGGGGCGCAGTACTTC
TRBV4-1,-,-,TRBJ1-2,CASSHRDTPGGYGYTF,TGCGCCAGCAGCCACCGGGACACCCCAGGAGGCTATGGCTACACCTTC
TRBV14,TRBD1,few,TRBJ1-2,CASSRQGAYGYTF,TGTGCCAGCAGCCGACAGGGCGCCTATGGCTACACCTTC
TRBV5-1,TRBD1,-,TRBJ2-3,CASKTGGEDTQYF,TGCGCCAGCAAGACAGGGGGCGAAGATACGCAGTATTTT
TRBV7-9,TRBD1,once,TRBJ2-1,CASSLVTGSNEQFF,TGTGCCAGCAGCTTGGTGACAGGGTCCAATGAGCAGTTCTTC
TRBV4-2,-,-,TRBJ1-2,CASSQDQIRVDGYTF,TGTGCCAGCAGCCAAGATCAGATCAGGGTTGACGGCTACACCTTC
TRBV5-4,-,few,TRBJ2-3,CASRGQGSTDTQYF,TGTGCCAGCAGGGGCCAGGGGAGCACAGATACGCAGTATTTT
TRBV7-9,-,-,TRBJ2-7,CASSLAGDYEQYF,TGTGCCAGCAGCTTAGCCGGGGATTACGAGCAGTACTTC
TRBV27,-,-,TRBJ1-2,CASSLWTAHGYTF,TGTGCCAGCAGTTTATGGACAGCTCATGGCTACACCTTC
TRBV5-1,TRBD1,-,TRBJ2-1,CASSLAWEQGQGDYNEQFF,TGCGCCAGCAGCTTGGCCTGGGAACAGGGACAGGGGGACTACAATGAGCAGTTCTTC
TRBV30,-,-,TRBJ1-6,CAWRQYNSPLHF,TGTGCCTGGCGACAGTATAATTCACCCCTCCACTTT
TRBV2,TRBD1,-,TRBJ1-3,CASRSGTGKGAIYF,TGTGCCAGCAGATCCGGGACAGGGAAGGGAGCCATATATTTT
TRBV11-2,-,-,TRBJ2-1,CASSRINEQFF,TGTGCCAGCAGCCGTATTAATGAGCAGTTCTTC
TRBV6-4,TRBD1,-,TRBJ1-4,CASSVGTAATNEKLFF,TGTGCCAGCAGTGTAGGGACAGCAGCAACTAATGAAAAACTGTTTTTT